The rows below give T cell receptor beta chains drawn from one sample of a study of CD8 T cells in Susac syndrome. TCRdb recomputed calls from the immunoSEQ multiplex PCR reads with MiXCR, one row per CDR3 protein. The data hold about 110,000 distinct CDR3 sequences, with 95% to 98% observed a single time. Sequencing input: CD4+ T cells from PBMCs. These TCRs come from a human donor in good health. The CDR3 runs from the conserved cysteine through the conserved F or W. A D gene is named only where the DNA matches it firmly. Size is omitted from some rows. Given values are once, few, many or a class for expanded clones.

J: TRBJ1-4
size: NA
V: TRBV30
D: NA
CDR3: CACKALDGWRTNEKLFF
DNA: TGTGCCTGCAAGGCCCTGGATGGGTGGAGAACTAATGAAAAACTGTTTTTT

J: TRBJ2-5
size: NA
V: TRBV6-4
D: TRBD1
CDR3: CASYPSGRGTGETQYF
DNA: TGTGCCAGCTACCCGAGCGGCAGGGGGACGGGGGAGACCCAGTACTTC

J: TRBJ1-2
size: NA
V: TRBV4-3
D: TRBD1
CDR3: CASSRGGDGYTF
DNA: TGCGCCAGCTCCAGAGGGGGCGACGGCTACACCTTC

J: TRBJ2-7
size: NA
V: TRBV28
D: NA
CDR3: CASSPLGQPHYEQYF
DNA: TGTGCCAGCAGTCCCCTGGGGCAGCCCCACTACGAGCAGTACTTC

J: TRBJ2-7
size: NA
V: TRBV20-1
D: TRBD2
CDR3: CSARIASGGYEQYF
DNA: TGCAGTGCTAGGATTGCTAGCGGGGGCTACGAGCAGTACTTC

J: TRBJ1-1
size: NA
V: TRBV29-1
D: TRBD1
CDR3: CSVETGYTEAFF
DNA: TGCAGCGTTGAGACAGGGTACACTGAAGCTTTCTTT

J: TRBJ2-5
size: NA
V: TRBV9
D: NA
CDR3: CASSPTPQETQYF
DNA: TGTGCCAGCAGCCCCACTCCGCAAGAGACCCAGTACTTC

J: TRBJ2-2
size: NA
V: TRBV29-1
D: TRBD1
CDR3: CSGTGDTGELFF
DNA: TGCAGCGGGACAGGGGACACCGGGGAGCTGTTTTTT

J: TRBJ2-6
size: NA
V: TRBV6-1
D: NA
CDR3: CASSRNLRSGANVLTF
DNA: TGTGCCAGCAGTAGAAACCTTCGCTCTGGGGCCAACGTCCTGACTTTC

J: TRBJ2-5
size: NA
V: TRBV6-4
D: NA
CDR3: CASSDRKTQYF
DNA: TGTGCCAGCAGTGACAGGAAGACCCAGTACTTC

J: TRBJ2-5
size: NA
V: TRBV11-1
D: NA
CDR3: CASSLGAVIQETQYF
DNA: TGTGCCAGCAGCTTAGGGGCGGTAATCCAAGAGACCCAGTACTTC

J: TRBJ2-5
size: NA
V: TRBV7-9
D: TRBD2
CDR3: CASLYRGGGETQYF
DNA: TGTGCCAGCCTTTACCGCGGGGGGGGAGAGACCCAGTACTTC

J: TRBJ2-5
size: NA
V: TRBV9
D: NA
CDR3: CASSAGGTPYF
DNA: TGTGCCAGCAGCGCCGGCGGGACTCCGTACTTC

J: TRBJ2-4
size: NA
V: TRBV2
D: TRBD2
CDR3: CASSERGGLAEIAKNIQYF
DNA: TGTGCCAGCAGTGAAAGGGGGGGACTAGCGGAAATAGCCAAAAACATTCAGTACTTC

J: TRBJ2-5
size: NA
V: TRBV19
D: NA
CDR3: CASSIVGLGAQYF
DNA: TGTGCCAGTAGTATAGTGGGCTTGGGGGCCCAGTACTTC

J: TRBJ1-2
size: NA
V: TRBV2
D: NA
CDR3: CASRAGNYGYTF
DNA: TGTGCCAGCAGAGCAGGGAACTATGGCTACACCTTC

J: TRBJ1-5
size: NA
V: TRBV28
D: TRBD1
CDR3: CASSQPGTGNQPQHF
DNA: TGTGCCAGCAGTCAACCCGGGACAGGGAATCAGCCCCAGCATTTT

J: TRBJ1-2
size: once
V: TRBV5-1
D: NA
CDR3: CASRTATNYGYTF
DNA: TGCGCCAGCAGGACAGCTACTAACTATGGCTACACCTTC

J: TRBJ2-7
size: once
V: TRBV12-3/TRBV12-4
D: TRBD1
CDR3: CASRRTGKEYEQYF
DNA: TGTGCCAGCAGACGGACAGGGAAAGAGTACGAGCAGTACTTC

J: TRBJ2-1
size: NA
V: TRBV18
D: NA
CDR3: CASSVGRSSYNEQFF
DNA: TGTGCCAGCTCAGTGGGACGGAGCTCCTACAATGAGCAGTTCTTC

J: TRBJ2-3
size: NA
V: TRBV7-3
D: NA
CDR3: CASSLQMGDTQYF
DNA: TGTGCCAGCAGCTTGCAGATGGGGGATACGCAGTATTTT

J: TRBJ1-4
size: NA
V: TRBV7-9
D: TRBD1
CDR3: CASSLGTGSNEKLFF
DNA: TGTGCCAGCAGCTTAGGGACAGGGAGTAATGAAAAACTGTTTTTT

J: TRBJ2-7
size: NA
V: TRBV12-3/TRBV12-4
D: NA
CDR3: CASSLYRGRQQYF
DNA: TGTGCCAGCAGTTTATATCGGGGCCGGCAGCAGTACTTC

J: TRBJ2-3
size: NA
V: TRBV7-2
D: NA
CDR3: CASSPSIDTQYF
DNA: TGTGCCAGCAGCCCCTCTATTGATACGCAGTATTTT

J: TRBJ1-6
size: NA
V: TRBV5-5
D: TRBD1
CDR3: CASSPGIPGQGHSPLHF
DNA: TGTGCCAGCAGCCCCGGGATACCGGGACAGGGTCATTCACCCCTCCACTTT

J: TRBJ1-1
size: NA
V: TRBV29-1
D: TRBD1
CDR3: CSPPSDRDTEAFF
DNA: TGCAGCCCACCCTCGGACAGGGATACTGAAGCTTTCTTT

J: TRBJ2-1
size: NA
V: TRBV6-2/TRBV6-3
D: TRBD1
CDR3: CASSRQGANYNEQFF
DNA: TGTGCCAGCAGTAGACAGGGGGCGAACTACAATGAGCAGTTCTTC

J: TRBJ2-3
size: NA
V: TRBV29-1
D: NA
CDR3: CSVARGQASTDTQYF
DNA: TGCAGCGTTGCCAGGGGCCAGGCCAGCACAGATACGCAGTATTTT

J: TRBJ2-4
size: NA
V: TRBV12-3/TRBV12-4
D: NA
CDR3: CASSFKGKRDIQYF
DNA: TGTGCCAGCAGTTTTAAAGGGAAGAGGGACATTCAGTACTTC